Each of the 14 T cell receptor beta chains below was sequenced from the same sample in a study of identical twins. TCRdb used MiXCR to reprocess the 5' RACE reads, holding one entry per CDR3 protein. Counted here are roughly 720,000 distinct CDR3 sequences, 15% to 20% occurring once; the ten biggest clones make up 13%. The same data also contributed to another study, on T cells expressing NK-cell markers.

Sample: PBMCs. Source of these receptors: a woman aged 18-29 years in good health.

This clonotype has at least ten counts. V gene TRBV12-3 or TRBV12-4 combines with J gene TRBJ2-5; D ambiguous. The CDR3 is 11 amino acids. V was clipped by 4 bases and J by 5 bases, with 5 bases between them. CDR3 in DNA: TGTGCCAGCAGTTGGATGGAGACCCAGTACTTC. The encoded protein is CASSWMETQYF.

This clonotype was observed a few times. The chain joins TRBV5-1 to TRBJ2-2, with D possibly matching TRBD2 (5 bases). Germline values: CDR1 SGHRS, CDR2 YFSETQ. Trimming cost V 4 bases and J 4 bases, with 8 bases left between them. CDR3 length equals 13 residues. The CDR3 nucleotides read TGCGCCAGCAGCGCCCGGGGCACCGGGGAGCTGTTTTTT. This translates into CASSARGTGELFF. Combining the CDR3 with reference TRBV5-1 and TRBJ2-2 gives the whole variable domain KAGVTQTPRYLIKTRGQQVTLSCSPISGHRSVSWYQQTPGQGLQFLFEYFSETQRNKGNFPGRFSGRQFSNSRSEMNVSTLELGDSALYLCASSARGTGELFFGEGSRLTVL.

In its sample, this clonotype was seen a few times. The rearrangement uses TRBV6-1 and TRBJ1-1; 7 bases are shared with TRBD1. Germline V gene sequence: CDR1 MNHNS, CDR2 SASEGT. This CDR3 spans 15 amino acids. The V segment lost 4 bases and the J segment 1 base; nucleotides outside the gene matches: 6. CDR3 sequence reads: CASSGGQRKNTEAFF. In DNA form, the CDR3 reads TGTGCCAGCAGTGGGGGACAGAGGAAGAACACTGAAGCTTTCTTT.

The chain carries TRBV20-1 and TRBJ2-5; 9 positions match TRBD1. Germline-derived CDR1 and CDR2 are DFQATT and SNEGSKA (reference sequence). Unmatched junction bases numbered 6, after V lost 2 bases and J lost 5 bases. The CDR3 contains 14 residues. CDR3 residues: CSARPRTGAETQYF. CDR3 nucleotides: TGCAGTGCTAGACCGAGGACAGGGGCTGAGACCCAGTACTTC.

This clonotype was seen only a few times. J is TRBJ1-1 and V is TRBV10-3; 7 bases fit TRBD1. Germline V gene lookup returns CDR1 ENHRY and CDR2 SYGVKD. The CDR3 totals 13 residues. The V segment lost 10 bases and the J segment 0 bases; nucleotides outside the gene matches: 5. The chain's CDR3 is CATGQDLNTEAFF. The CDR3 DNA is TGTGCCACCGGACAGGATTTGAACACTGAAGCTTTCTTT.

The sample holds a few counts of this clonotype. The chain recombines TRBV20-1 with TRBJ2-1; D may match TRBD1 or TRBD2 (6 bases each). Germline CDR1 is DFQATT and CDR2 is SNEGSKA (reference sequence). With 6 bases removed from V and 8 bases from J, the gap between germline ends came to 14 bases. The CDR3 totals 12 residues. DNA of the CDR3: TGCAGTGCCAACCTGGGGGGCGATGAGCAGTTCTTC. It translates to CSANLGGDEQFF.

This chain uses TRBV20-1 with TRBJ1-1; 8 bases are shared with TRBD1. CDR1 and CDR2 from the germline V gene are DFQATT and SNEGSKA (reference sequence). CDR3 length: 13 amino acids. The V gene end was trimmed by 6 bases and the J gene end by 6 bases; junction bases not matched to a gene: 9. The CDR3, as DNA: TGCAGTGCGGATAGACAGGGGAGGTCTGAAGCTTTCTTT. Its translation is CSADRQGRSEAFF.

This clonotype was seen a handful of times. The chain's CDR3 is CSARVGQGVRRTEAFF. The CDR3 nucleotides are TGCAGTGCCAGGGTGGGACAGGGGGTTCGAAGGACTGAAGCTTTCTTT. The chain combines TRBV20-1 with TRBJ1-1; the match to TRBD1 covers 11 bases. The CDR3 extends over 16 amino acids. The J segment lost 5 bases and the V segment lost 6 bases, leaving 14 bases of the junction unmatched. CDR1 is DFQATT, CDR2 SNEGSKA, per germline (reference sequence).

The chain has TRBV10-2 and TRBJ2-7, with D perhaps matching TRBD2 (6 bases). V was trimmed by 3 bases and J by 1 base, leaving 10 bases between them. CDR1 WSHSY and CDR2 SAAADI come from the germline V gene. This CDR3 has 14 amino acids. The CDR3 loop reads CASSDSGLSYEQYF. The CDR3 nucleotides are TGCGCCAGCAGTGACTCGGGACTTTCCTACGAGCAGTACTTC.

This clonotype has at least ten counts. The chain couples TRBV5-1 to TRBJ1-1; 7 bases fit TRBD1. CDR1 SGHRS and CDR2 YFSETQ come from the germline V gene. The CDR3 contains 14 residues. V was pared by 3 bases and J by 1 base, with 3 bases of the junction left unmatched. In DNA, the CDR3 is TGCGCCAGCAGCTCCTACAGGGGGAACACTGAAGCTTTCTTT. Protein: CASSSYRGNTEAFF.

In this sample, this clonotype turned up a few times. The rearrangement links TRBV12-3 or TRBV12-4 to TRBJ2-5; 11 bases map to TRBD2. The CDR3 consists of 16 residues. Trimming took 0 bases from V and 4 from J; bases not matched to a gene: 4. The CDR3 loop is CASSLASGRGPETQYF. The DNA of the CDR3 is TGTGCCAGCAGTTTAGCTAGCGGGAGGGGTCCAGAGACCCAGTACTTC.

The V call is TRBV29-1, the J call TRBJ2-1; 8 nucleotides line up with TRBD1. The CDR3 has 10 residues. Germline CDR1 reads SQVTM; CDR2 reads ANQGSEA. Trimming took 5 bases from V and 15 from J; bases not matched to a gene: 6. CDR3 sequence (DNA): TGCAGCGTTCTGGCAGGGGGCCGGTTCTTC. Translation: CSVLAGGRFF.

The rearrangement uses TRBV5-1 and TRBJ2-5; the match to TRBD2 covers 8 bases. The CDR3 length is 14 residues. Trimming cost V 7 bases and J 4 bases; bases outside gene matches: 9. Germline assignment: CDR1 SGHRS and CDR2 YFSETQ. Here the CDR3 DNA reads TGCGCCAGCCATATAGCGGGGAGGGGAGAGACCCAGTACTTC. The encoded protein is CASHIAGRGETQYF.

This clonotype was detected only a few times. The genes are TRBV6-4 and TRBJ2-3, with a tentative D call TRBD2 (5 bases). V lost 6 bases and J lost 2, with 15 bases in between. Germline V lookup: CDR1 MRHNA, CDR2 SNTAGT. This CDR3 comprises 15 residues. The CDR3 DNA sequence: TGTGCCAGCAGCCTGGGTTCGGGAAACACAGATACGCAGTATTTT. Encoded protein: CASSLGSGNTDTQYF.